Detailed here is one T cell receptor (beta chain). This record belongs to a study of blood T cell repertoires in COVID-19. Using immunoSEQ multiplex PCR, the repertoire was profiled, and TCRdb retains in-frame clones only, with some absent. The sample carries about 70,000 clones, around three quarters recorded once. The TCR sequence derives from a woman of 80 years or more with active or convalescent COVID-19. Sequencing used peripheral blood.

The CDR3 sequence: CASSQDGAGHNQPQHF. CDR3 bases: TGTGCCAGCAGCCAAGATGGGGCAGGGCACAATCAGCCCCAGCATTTT. The rearrangement uses TRBV3-1 (or the pseudogene TRBV3-2) and TRBJ1-5; D possibly corresponds to TRBD1 (5 bases). Germline loops: CDR1 LGHDT, CDR2 YNNKEL (reference sequence). Trimming pared 0 bases from V and 3 bases from J, leaving 12 bases between. The CDR3 extends over 16 amino acids.